This TCR beta chain comes out of a study of early stage breast cancer tumors. General observations from the study: Compared with adjacent normal breast tissue, tumors showed around 2.7-fold greater T cell density and higher clonality. Bulk DNA sequencing of unsorted cells missed chain pairing and markers.

Each sample had two DNA replicates, roughly 0.48 ug blood or about 1.4 ug tissue. Measured with immunoSEQ multiplex PCR; TCRdb has only the in-frame clones, and not every one. The table shows 35,000 to 45,000 clones, with under 80% occurring only once. Remarks on this clone: The antigen is unknown.

This clonotype was obtained from a person in their sixties with breast cancer. Material: blood.

CDR3 residues: CASSLTQRNSPLHF. The CDR3 DNA reads TGTGCCAGCAGCTTAACGCAGCGCAATTCACCCCTCCACTTT. This chain joins TRBV7-6 and TRBJ1-6; D gene unclear. CDR1 is SGHVS and CDR2 is FNYEAQ in the germline V gene. Trimming took 2 bases from V and 7 from J, leaving 9 bases between them. CDR3 length: 14 residues.